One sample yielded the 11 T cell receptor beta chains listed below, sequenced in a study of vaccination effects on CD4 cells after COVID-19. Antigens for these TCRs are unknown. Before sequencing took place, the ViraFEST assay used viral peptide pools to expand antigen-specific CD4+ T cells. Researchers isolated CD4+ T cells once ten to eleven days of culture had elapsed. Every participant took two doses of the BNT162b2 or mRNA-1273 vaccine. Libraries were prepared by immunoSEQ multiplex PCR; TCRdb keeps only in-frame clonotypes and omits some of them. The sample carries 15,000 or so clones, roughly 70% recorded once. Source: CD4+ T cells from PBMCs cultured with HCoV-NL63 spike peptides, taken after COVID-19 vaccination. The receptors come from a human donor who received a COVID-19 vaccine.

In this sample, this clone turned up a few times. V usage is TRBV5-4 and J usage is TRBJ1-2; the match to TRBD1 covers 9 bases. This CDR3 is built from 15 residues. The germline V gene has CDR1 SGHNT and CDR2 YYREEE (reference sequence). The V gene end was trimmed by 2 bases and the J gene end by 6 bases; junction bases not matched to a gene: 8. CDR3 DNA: TGTGCCAGCAGCTTCCCTCCGGGACAGGGCGATGGCTACACCTTC. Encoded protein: CASSFPPGQGDGYTF.

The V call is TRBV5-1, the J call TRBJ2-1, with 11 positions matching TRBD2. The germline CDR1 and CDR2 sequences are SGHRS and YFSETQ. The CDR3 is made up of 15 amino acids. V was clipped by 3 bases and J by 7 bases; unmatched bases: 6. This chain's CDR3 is CASSSVAGGRNEQFF. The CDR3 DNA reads TGCGCCAGCAGCTCAGTAGCGGGAGGGCGGAATGAGCAGTTCTTC. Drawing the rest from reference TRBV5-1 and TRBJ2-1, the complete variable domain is KAGVTQTPRYLIKTRGQQVTLSCSPISGHRSVSWYQQTPGQGLQFLFEYFSETQRNKGNFPGRFSGRQFSNSRSEMNVSTLELGDSALYLCASSSVAGGRNEQFFGPGTRLTVL.

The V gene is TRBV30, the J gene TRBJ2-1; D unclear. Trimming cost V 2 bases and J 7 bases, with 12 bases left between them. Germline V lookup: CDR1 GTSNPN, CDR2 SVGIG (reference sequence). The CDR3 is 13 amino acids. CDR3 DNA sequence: TGTGCCTGGAGTTCACCGAACTTAAATGAGCAGTTCTTC. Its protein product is CAWSSPNLNEQFF.

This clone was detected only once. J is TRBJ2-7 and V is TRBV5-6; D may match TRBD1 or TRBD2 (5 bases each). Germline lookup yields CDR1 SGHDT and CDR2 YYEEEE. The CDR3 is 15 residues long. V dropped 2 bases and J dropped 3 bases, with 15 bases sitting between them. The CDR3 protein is CASSFLGTDHYEQYF. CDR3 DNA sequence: TGTGCCAGCAGCTTTCTCGGGACGGACCACTACGAGCAGTACTTC.

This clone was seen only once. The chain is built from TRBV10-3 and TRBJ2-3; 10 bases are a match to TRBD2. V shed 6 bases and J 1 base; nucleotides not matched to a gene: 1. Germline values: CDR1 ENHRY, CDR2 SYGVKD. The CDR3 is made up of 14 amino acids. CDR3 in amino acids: CAISGTSGTDTQYF. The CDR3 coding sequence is TGTGCCATCAGCGGGACTAGCGGCACAGATACGCAGTATTTT.

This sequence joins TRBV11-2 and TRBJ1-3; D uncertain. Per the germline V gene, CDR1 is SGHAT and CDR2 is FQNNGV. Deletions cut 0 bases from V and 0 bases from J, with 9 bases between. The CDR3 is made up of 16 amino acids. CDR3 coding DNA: TGTGCCAGCAGCTTAGATAGGCAGACCTCTGGAAACACCATATATTTT. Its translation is CASSLDRQTSGNTIYF.

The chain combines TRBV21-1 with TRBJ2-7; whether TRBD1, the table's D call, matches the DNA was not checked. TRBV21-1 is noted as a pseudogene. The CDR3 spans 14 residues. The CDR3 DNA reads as TGTGCCAGCATACCGGGACAGGGGGCCTACGAGCAGTACTTC. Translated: CASIPGQGAYEQYF.

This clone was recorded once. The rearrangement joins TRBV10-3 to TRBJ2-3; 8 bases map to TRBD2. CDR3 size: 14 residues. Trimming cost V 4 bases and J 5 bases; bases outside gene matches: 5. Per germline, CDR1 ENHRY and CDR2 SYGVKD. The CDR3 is CAISGRGGRDTQYF. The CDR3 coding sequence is TGTGCCATCAGTGGACGGGGGGGCCGAGATACGCAGTATTTT.

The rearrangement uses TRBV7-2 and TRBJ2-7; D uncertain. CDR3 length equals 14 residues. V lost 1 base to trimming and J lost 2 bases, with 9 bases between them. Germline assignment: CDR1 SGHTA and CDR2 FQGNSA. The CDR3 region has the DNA TGTGCCAGCAGCTTAGGGGGAAGAGCCTACGAGCAGTACTTC. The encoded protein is CASSLGGRAYEQYF.

CDR3 coding DNA: TGTGCCACCACCGACAATCGGGAGCTGTTTTTT. Translating it yields CATTDNRELFF. The chain carries TRBV10-3 and TRBJ2-2; D is unclear. This CDR3 spans 11 amino acids. Trimming shortened V by 10 bases and J by 9 bases, and 12 bases separated the two germline ends. From germline, CDR1 is ENHRY and CDR2 SYGVKD.

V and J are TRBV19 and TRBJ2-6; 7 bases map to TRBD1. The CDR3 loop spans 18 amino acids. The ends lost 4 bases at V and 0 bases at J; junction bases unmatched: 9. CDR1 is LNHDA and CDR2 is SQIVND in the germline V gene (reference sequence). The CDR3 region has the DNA TGTGCCAGTAGTAACCCCGGGACAGTAAGCTCTGGGGCCAACGTCCTGACTTTC. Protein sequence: CASSNPGTVSSGANVLTF.